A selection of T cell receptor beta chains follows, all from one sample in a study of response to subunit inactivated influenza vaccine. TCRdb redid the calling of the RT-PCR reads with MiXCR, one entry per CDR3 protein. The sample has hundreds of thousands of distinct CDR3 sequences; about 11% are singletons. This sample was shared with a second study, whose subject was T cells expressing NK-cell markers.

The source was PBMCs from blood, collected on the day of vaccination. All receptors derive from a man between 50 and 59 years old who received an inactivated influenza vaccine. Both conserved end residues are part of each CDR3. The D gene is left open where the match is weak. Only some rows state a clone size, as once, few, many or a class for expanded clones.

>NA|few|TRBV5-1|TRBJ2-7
TGCGCCAGCAGCTTGGTCCGGGAGGAGCAGTACTTC
CASSLVREEQYF
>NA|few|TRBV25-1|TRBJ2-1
TGTGCCAGCAGTGACTACAGGAGAGGAAGCTACAATGAGCAGTTCTTC
CASSDYRRGSYNEQFF
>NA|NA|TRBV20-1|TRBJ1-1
TGCAGTGCTAGAGTGGGGGGTCCTAAGACTGAAGCTTTCTTT
CSARVGGPKTEAFF
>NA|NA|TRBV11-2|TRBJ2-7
TGTGCCAGCAGCGCCCCGGGGGTCTCTAGACTCTACGAGCAGTACTTC
CASSAPGVSRLYEQYF
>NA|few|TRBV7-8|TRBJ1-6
TGTGCCAGCAGCTTAAGAGATCTCTATCGGTCACCCCTCCACTTT
CASSLRDLYRSPLHF
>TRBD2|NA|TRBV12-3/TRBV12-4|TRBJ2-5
TGTGCCAGCAGTGCTAGCGGGAGGTCGACGGAGACCCAGTACTTC
CASSASGRSTETQYF
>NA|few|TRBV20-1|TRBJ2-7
TGCAGCGCAGATCGAAGCTCCTACGAGCAGTACTTC
CSADRSSYEQYF
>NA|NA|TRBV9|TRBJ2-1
TGTGCCAGCAGCGGACACGGGATTCCCGCCTACAATGAGCAGTTCTTC
CASSGHGIPAYNEQFF
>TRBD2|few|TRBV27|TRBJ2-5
TGTGCCAGCAGTAGAGGTGCAGCGGGAGGGCCGACTGAGACCCAGTACTTC
CASSRGAAGGPTETQYF
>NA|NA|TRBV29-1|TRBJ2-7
TGCAGCGGAATTGTGGACGCCTACGAGCAGTACTTC
CSGIVDAYEQYF
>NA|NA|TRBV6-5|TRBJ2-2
TGTGCCAGCAGTTACCGGGGCGTCTCCGGGGAGCTGTTTTTT
CASSYRGVSGELFF
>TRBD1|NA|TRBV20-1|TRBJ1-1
TGCAGTGCTAGAGTGGGGACAGGGGTCACTGAAGCTTTCTTT
CSARVGTGVTEAFF
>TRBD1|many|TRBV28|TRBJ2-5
TGTGCCAGCAAAGAATCCCGGACAGGACTCCAAGAGACCCAGTACTTC
CASKESRTGLQETQYF
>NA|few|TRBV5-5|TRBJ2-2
TGTGCCAGCAGAGCAGCTGGGGCCCACACCGGGGAGCTGTTTTTT
CASRAAGAHTGELFF
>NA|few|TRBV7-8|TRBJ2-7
TGTGCCAGCAGCTTACTAGCGCTTGTCCCCCACGAGCAGTACTTC
CASSLLALVPHEQYF
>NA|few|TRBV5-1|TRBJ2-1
TGCGCCAGCAGCTTTTATCGAACCTCAAATGAGCAGTTCTTC
CASSFYRTSNEQFF
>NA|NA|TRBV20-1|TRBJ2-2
TGCAGTGCTAGAGACAGGTTTCGGATCGACACCGGGGAGCTGTTTTTT
CSARDRFRIDTGELFF
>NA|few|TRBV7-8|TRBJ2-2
TGTGCCAGCAACTGGGGGGCGGGAGATCGTGGCGGGGAGCTGTTTTTT
CASNWGAGDRGGELFF
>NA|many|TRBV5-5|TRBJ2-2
TGTGCCAGCAGCTTCCCCGGGGGGCTGGACACCGGGGAGCTGTTTTTT
CASSFPGGLDTGELFF
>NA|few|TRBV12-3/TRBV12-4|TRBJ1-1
TGTGCCAGCACCAGATCTAGGAACACTGAAGCTTTCTTT
CASTRSRNTEAFF
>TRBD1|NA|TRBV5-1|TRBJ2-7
TGCGCCAGCAACCAAAGGGGGCGGGTTGGGGGCTACGAGCAGTACTTC
CASNQRGRVGGYEQYF
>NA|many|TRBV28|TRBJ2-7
TGTGCCAGCAGGCTCTCGAAGGGTTACGAGCAGTACTTC
CASRLSKGYEQYF
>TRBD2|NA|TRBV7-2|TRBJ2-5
TGTGCCAGCAGCTTAGGCCGGGGGGGTAATCAAGAGACCCAGTACTTC
CASSLGRGGNQETQYF
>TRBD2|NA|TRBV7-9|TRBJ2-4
TGTGCCAGCAGCTTGGGACGCGGGGGATTTCAGTACTTC
CASSLGRGGFQYF
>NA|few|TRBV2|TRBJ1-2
TGTGCCAGCAGTGACCAGAGTCGGTCCTATGGCTACACCTTC
CASSDQSRSYGYTF
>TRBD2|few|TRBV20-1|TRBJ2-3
TGCAACGCGGGGGGCGGCACAGATACGCAGTATTTT
CNAGGGTDTQYF
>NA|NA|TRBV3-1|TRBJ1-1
TGTGCCAGCAGCCAAGTTGGCACTGAAGCTTTCTTT
CASSQVGTEAFF
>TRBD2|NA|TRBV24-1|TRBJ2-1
TGTGCCACCGTGGGACTAGACTACAATGAGCAGTTCTTC
CATVGLDYNEQFF
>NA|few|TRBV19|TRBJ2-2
TGTGCCAGTACCCCAGGGAGGAACACCGGGGAGCTGTTTTTT
CASTPGRNTGELFF
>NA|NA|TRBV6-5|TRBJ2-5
TGTGCCAGCAGTTACTCCGGCGTGGGTAGGCGAGAGACCCAGTACTTC
CASSYSGVGRRETQYF
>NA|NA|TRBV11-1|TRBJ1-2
TGTGCCAGCAGCCCCTTCTCCGCCGGTGACCGAACACGCTATGGCTACACCTTC
CASSPFSAGDRTRYGYTF
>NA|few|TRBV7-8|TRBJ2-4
TGTGCCAGCAGCTTAGTCACGGGGGCCCCCAAAAACATTCAGTACTTC
CASSLVTGAPKNIQYF